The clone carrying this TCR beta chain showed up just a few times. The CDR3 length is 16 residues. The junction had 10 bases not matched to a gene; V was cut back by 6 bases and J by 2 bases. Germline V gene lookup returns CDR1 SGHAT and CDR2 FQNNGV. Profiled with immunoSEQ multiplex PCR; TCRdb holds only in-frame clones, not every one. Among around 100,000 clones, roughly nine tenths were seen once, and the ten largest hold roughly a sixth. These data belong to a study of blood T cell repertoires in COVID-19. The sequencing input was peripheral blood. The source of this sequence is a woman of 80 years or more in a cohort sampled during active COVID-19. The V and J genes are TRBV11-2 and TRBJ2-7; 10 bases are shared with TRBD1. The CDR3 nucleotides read TGTGCCAGCAGGGGGTTTGGGACAGGGGTGACCTACGAGCAGTACTTC. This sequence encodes CASRGFGTGVTYEQYF.